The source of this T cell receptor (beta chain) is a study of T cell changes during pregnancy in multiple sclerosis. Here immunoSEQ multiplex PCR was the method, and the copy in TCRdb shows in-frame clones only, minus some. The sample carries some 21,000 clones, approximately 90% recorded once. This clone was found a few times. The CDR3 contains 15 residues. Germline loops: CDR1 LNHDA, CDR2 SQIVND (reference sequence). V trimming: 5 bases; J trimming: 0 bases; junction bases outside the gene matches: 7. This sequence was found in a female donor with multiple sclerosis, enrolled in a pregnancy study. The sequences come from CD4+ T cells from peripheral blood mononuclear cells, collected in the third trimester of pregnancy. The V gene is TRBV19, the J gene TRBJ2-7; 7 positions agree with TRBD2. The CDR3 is CASSSSGVASYEQYF. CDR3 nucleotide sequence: TGTGCCAGTAGTTCAAGCGGGGTTGCCTCCTACGAGCAGTACTTC.